Below are 18 T cell receptor beta chains sequenced from a single sample in a study of T cells in Graves' hyperthyroidism and ophthalmopathy. The TCR beta CDR3 regions underwent amplification using RNA transcripts as the source. Initially, a first-round RT-PCR of the TCR CDR3 employed the HTBI primer set. TCRdb re-called the multiplex PCR reads with MiXCR, one entry per CDR3 protein. The repertoire has about 560,000 distinct CDR3 sequences, 16% of them found once; the top ten carry more than 15%. Source material: blood. These receptors were taken from a woman younger than 35 with Graves' hyperthyroidism.

The chain has TRBV10-3 and TRBJ2-1; no clear D. The CDR3 runs to 14 residues. Germline lookup yields CDR1 ENHRY and CDR2 SYGVKD. V dropped 4 bases and J dropped 4 bases, with 11 bases sitting between them. The CDR3 sequence is CAISGPDGYNEQFF. The CDR3 DNA reads TGTGCCATCAGTGGACCCGATGGGTACAATGAGCAGTTCTTC.

This clonotype has only a few counts. The CDR3 DNA follows: TGTGCCAGCAGTTACCCGGGTGACGAGACCCAGTACTTC. Encoded protein: CASSYPGDETQYF. V usage is TRBV6-5 and J usage is TRBJ2-5; D is undetermined. The V gene lost 2 bases and the J gene lost 5 bases, with 9 bases spanning the gap. Germline CDR1 MNHEY, CDR2 SVGAGI. The CDR3 has 13 amino acids.

V usage is TRBV29-1 and J usage is TRBJ1-1; D call uncertain. Germline V gives CDR1 SQVTM, CDR2 ANQGSEA. The CDR3 contains 13 residues. Trimming took 7 bases from V and 0 from J, leaving 12 bases between them. This CDR3 is CSGTVMMNTEAFF. The CDR3 bases are TGCAGCGGGACGGTTATGATGAACACTGAAGCTTTCTTT.

The chain has TRBV5-5 and TRBJ1-5; D uncertain. CDR1 is SGHKS and CDR2 is YYEKEE in the germline V gene (reference sequence). This CDR3 has 13 amino acids. Deletions cut 0 bases from V and 9 bases from J, with 10 bases between. The CDR3, as DNA: TGTGCCAGCAGCTTGGCGGCCCTTCGGCCCCAGCATTTT. Translating it yields CASSLAALRPQHF.

This clonotype has at least ten counts. The V gene is TRBV6-2 or TRBV6-3, the J gene TRBJ2-1, with a tentative D call TRBD2 (5 bases). This CDR3 comprises 16 residues. Trimming removed 6 bases from V and 4 bases from J, with 19 bases in between. CDR1 is MNHEY and CDR2 is SVGEGT in the germline V gene. This CDR3 reads CASSPGVRVLYNEQFF. CDR3 in DNA: TGTGCCAGCAGCCCGGGCGTGAGGGTTCTGTACAATGAGCAGTTCTTC.

This clonotype has a count of ten or more. The rearrangement uses TRBV11-3 and TRBJ2-2; D might be TRBD1 or TRBD2, each matching 6 bases. Germline assignment: CDR1 SGHNT and CDR2 YENEEA. V gave up 0 bases and J gave up 7 bases, with 15 bases separating them. The CDR3 has 16 amino acids. The CDR3, as DNA: TGTGCCAGCAGCTTAGATCTGGGGGGCGGAAACGGGGAGCTGTTTTTT. Translation gives CASSLDLGGGNGELFF.

This clonotype was counted at least ten times. J is TRBJ2-2 and V is TRBV6-5; 13 bases agree with TRBD2. Germline lookup yields CDR1 MNHEY and CDR2 SVGAGI. This CDR3 is 17 amino acids long. The junction had 7 bases not matched to a gene; V was cut back by 2 bases and J by 7 bases. In nucleotides, the CDR3 is TGTGCCAGCAGTTACCCCGGACTAGCGGGAGATGGCGGGGAGCTGTTTTTT. Amino acid sequence: CASSYPGLAGDGGELFF.

The J gene is TRBJ2-5, the V gene TRBV20-1; TRBD2 matches at 13 bases. In germline, CDR1 is DFQATT, CDR2 SNEGSKA (reference sequence). The junction had 4 bases not matched to a gene; V was cut back by 1 base and J by 5 bases. There are 15 residues in the CDR3. CDR3 amino acids: CSARATSGRLETQYF. CDR3 nucleotide sequence: TGCAGTGCTAGAGCGACTAGCGGGAGGCTCGAGACCCAGTACTTC.

This clonotype was detected only a few times. The chain links TRBV7-2 to TRBJ2-5, with D perhaps TRBD2 (5 bases). Trimming stripped 5 bases from V and 5 bases from J, with 12 bases between. CDR1 is SGHTA, CDR2 FQGNSA, per germline. The CDR3 totals 13 residues. The CDR3 is CASSRGLGETQYF. In DNA form, the CDR3 reads TGTGCCAGCAGCCGCGGGTTGGGGGAGACCCAGTACTTC.

This CDR3 is CASSDRGPPTYGYTF. The CDR3 nucleotides read TGTGCCAGCAGCGACAGGGGACCCCCCACCTATGGCTACACCTTC. V usage is TRBV3-1 and J usage is TRBJ1-2, with 8 bases fitting TRBD1. There are 15 residues in the CDR3. CDR1 is LGHDT and CDR2 is YNNKEL in the germline V gene (reference sequence). V was pared by 5 bases and J by 4 bases, with 9 bases of the junction left unmatched.

This clonotype was seen more than once but under ten times. This chain connects TRBV20-1 to TRBJ1-1; 7 positions match TRBD1. The junction had 9 bases not matched to a gene; V was cut back by 2 bases and J by 0 bases. Germline V gene lookup returns CDR1 DFQATT and CDR2 SNEGSKA (reference sequence). This CDR3 contains 16 residues. In DNA form, the CDR3 reads TGCAGTGCTAGATCATTCACGGGACAGATGAACACTGAAGCTTTCTTT. This sequence encodes CSARSFTGQMNTEAFF.

This clonotype has a count of ten or more. The chain uses TRBV6-6 and TRBJ1-1, with D perhaps matching TRBD1 (5 bases). Germline loops: CDR1 MNHNY, CDR2 SVGAGI (reference sequence). The CDR3 contains 15 residues. V shed 0 bases and J shed 3 bases, with 11 bases lying between them. DNA of the CDR3: TGTGCCAGCAGTTACTCGGCAGGGCGGGACACTGAAGCTTTCTTT. It encodes CASSYSAGRDTEAFF.

This clonotype was counted many times. This chain joins TRBV28 and TRBJ2-2; no clear D. The V gene lost 4 bases and the J gene lost 0 bases, with 3 bases spanning the gap. The CDR3 covers 13 residues. Germline loops: CDR1 MDHEN, CDR2 SYDVKM. The CDR3 sequence is CASSSSNTGELFF. In DNA form, the CDR3 reads TGTGCCAGCAGTTCCTCGAACACCGGGGAGCTGTTTTTT.

The chain couples TRBV11-2 to TRBJ2-2, with D unresolved. Germline CDR1 and CDR2: SGHAT and FQNNGV. Trimming stripped 4 bases from V and 6 bases from J, with 18 bases between. The CDR3 runs to 16 residues. The CDR3 is CASSWTDPRMAGELFF. CDR3 DNA: TGTGCCAGCAGCTGGACGGACCCGCGCATGGCCGGGGAGCTGTTTTTT. Combining the CDR3 with reference TRBV11-2 and TRBJ2-2 gives the whole variable domain EAGVAQSPRYKIIEKRQSVAFWCNPISGHATLYWYQQILGQGPKLLIQFQNNGVVDDSQLPKDRFSAERLKGVDSTLKIQPAKLEDSAVYLCASSWTDPRMAGELFFGEGSRLTVL.

This clonotype was picked up a small number of times. This rearrangement joins TRBV29-1 to TRBJ1-2; D unclear. The CDR3 length is 17 residues. From germline, CDR1 is SQVTM and CDR2 ANQGSEA. The germline V and J ends were trimmed by 6 bases and 4 bases, with 27 bases remaining between them. The chain's CDR3 is CSVAPLHDTSNFYGYTF. The CDR3 region has the DNA TGCAGCGTCGCCCCTCTCCACGACACCTCCAATTTCTATGGCTACACCTTC.

This clonotype has just a few counts. This chain joins TRBV6-1 and TRBJ2-1; D possibly uses TRBD1 or TRBD2 (6 bases each). CDR3 length equals 15 residues. Trimming stripped 6 bases from V and 9 bases from J, with 21 bases between. Germline V gene sequence: CDR1 MNHNS, CDR2 SASEGT. The CDR3 here is CASSQTRIGGGEQFF. CDR3 DNA sequence: TGTGCCAGCAGCCAGACTAGAATCGGGGGCGGTGAGCAGTTCTTC.

This clonotype was seen a few times. The gene calls are TRBV6-1 and TRBJ1-2; perhaps TRBD1 as D (6 bases). This CDR3 is built from 14 residues. With 5 bases removed from V and 4 bases from J, the gap between germline ends came to 14 bases. Per germline, CDR1 MNHNS and CDR2 SASEGT. CDR3 in amino acids: CASSQQGRGYGYTF. In nucleotides, the CDR3 is TGTGCCAGCAGTCAACAGGGAAGGGGCTATGGCTACACCTTC.

In this sample, this clonotype turned up a few times. A much more abundant neighbour one base away suggests this may be a read error. This chain's CDR3 is CASISDRGNYGYTF. Written as DNA, the CDR3 is TGTGCCAGCATCTCCGACAGGGGAAACTATGGCTACACCTTC. This chain connects TRBV2 to TRBJ1-2; 8 nucleotides agree with TRBD1. The V segment lost 7 bases and the J segment 2 bases; nucleotides outside the gene matches: 6. The CDR3 totals 14 residues. Germline V lookup: CDR1 SNHLY, CDR2 FYNNEI.